This entry lists 11 T cell receptor beta chains sequenced from one sample in a study of prognosis after radiotherapy for stage I lung cancer. Two-round multiplex PCR, the amplification method, yielded TCR beta CDR3 from genomic DNA. First-round PCR amplification was performed with primers specific to each TRBV and TRBJ gene. TCRdb re-derived calls from the multiplex PCR reads in MiXCR, one entry per CDR3 protein. The table lists about 18,000 distinct CDR3 sequences, over 25% of them singletons. The sequences come from PBMCs, collected before or after stereotactic body radiation therapy (not recorded which). The receptor set was obtained from a donor over 45 with non-small cell lung cancer.

This chain's CDR3 is CSAGGPNSPLHF. The CDR3 DNA reads as TGCAGCGCAGGGGGACCGAATTCACCCCTCCACTTT. V gene TRBV20-1 combines with J gene TRBJ1-6; 7 nucleotides line up with TRBD1. Germline V gives CDR1 DFQATT, CDR2 SNEGSKA (reference sequence). This CDR3 is built from 12 residues.

Notes on this clonotype: Without the conserved terminal phenylalanine or tryptophan, this CDR3 likely stems from a read error. The chain recombines TRBV7-2 with TRBJ2-1, with TRBD2 as a possible D gene (5 bases). Trimming took 4 bases from V and 3 from J, leaving 13 bases between them. CDR3 length: 15 residues. The germline CDR1 and CDR2 sequences are SGHTA and FQGNSA. The CDR3 nucleotides are TGTGCCAGCAGCTCAGCGGTGGGCTACTACAATGAGCAGTTCATC. Translation gives CASSSAVGYYNEQFI.

V is TRBV5-4 and J is TRBJ2-7; perhaps TRBD2 as D (6 bases). The germline gives CDR1 SGHNT, CDR2 YYREEE (reference sequence). CDR3 size: 16 residues. Trimming pared 3 bases from V and 5 bases from J, leaving 21 bases between. The CDR3: CASSSWGGLLSNEQYF. The CDR3 region has the DNA TGTGCCAGCAGCTCCTGGGGAGGACTTTTGTCCAACGAGCAGTACTTC. The variable domain in full, with the rest retrieved from reference TRBV5-4 and TRBJ2-7, is ETGVTQSPTHLIKTRGQQVTLRCSSQSGHNTVSWYQQALGQGPQFIFQYYREEENGRGNFPPRFSGLQFPNYSSELNVNALELDDSALYLCASSSWGGLLSNEQYFGPGTRLTVT.

This clonotype came up many times. The chain has TRBV6-1 and TRBJ2-7; D gene ambiguous. With 1 base removed from V and 1 base from J, the gap between germline ends came to 14 bases. The length of the CDR3 is 16 residues. Germline CDR1 is MNHNS and CDR2 is SASEGT. The CDR3 DNA reads as TGTGCCAGCAGTGAAGTGACCGGGTGGGCGTCCTACGAGCAGTACTTC. Residues: CASSEVTGWASYEQYF.

This clonotype appeared many times. DNA for the CDR3: TGTGCCACGTCACAGGGCCTGAATCAGCCCCAGCATTTT. Translated, it gives CATSQGLNQPQHF. The rearrangement uses TRBV7-2 and TRBJ1-5; a possible D gene is TRBD1 (6 bases). CDR1 and CDR2 from the germline V gene are SGHTA and FQGNSA. V was clipped by 10 bases and J by 4 bases, with 14 bases between them. This CDR3 comprises 13 residues.

Concerning this clonotype: Given a much more abundant clone one base away, this may be a read error. The V and J genes are TRBV29-1 and TRBJ1-1; 7 bases match TRBD1. The CDR3 totals 13 residues. The trim removed 6 bases at V and 7 bases at J, leaving 11 bases unmatched. Germline CDR1 is SQVTM and CDR2 is ANQGSEA. This chain's CDR3 is CSVKQGQVNEAFF. CDR3 sequence (DNA): TGCAGCGTAAAACAGGGGCAGGTGAATGAAGCTTTCTTT.

For this clonotype: This likely reflects a read error, since a far larger clone is one base away. The genes are TRBV6-4 and TRBJ2-7; the match to TRBD2 covers 7 bases. Germline V CDR1 and CDR2: MRHNA, SNTAGT. The length of the CDR3 is 14 residues. Trimming removed 5 bases from V and 3 bases from J; junction bases left unmatched: 7. The CDR3 DNA is TGTGCCAGCAGTTACCTCGCGGGAGACTACGAGCAGTACTTC. This sequence encodes CASSYLAGDYEQYF.

This clonotype was picked up many times. The CDR3 nucleotides are TGTGCCAGCAGTTCCTTAAGCAGGGGAAGGGTAACAGATACGCAGTATTTT. It codes for CASSSLSRGRVTDTQYF. This chain links TRBV27 with TRBJ2-3, with a possible D match to TRBD1 (6 bases). CDR1 is MNHEY and CDR2 is SMNVEV in the germline V gene (reference sequence). V was cut by 4 bases and J by 3 bases, with 20 bases left in between. This CDR3 contains 17 residues.

This clonotype occurred many times. The rearrangement joins TRBV7-2 to TRBJ2-4; 8 bases line up with TRBD2. After removal of 1 base from V and 6 bases from J, the junction contained 5 bases not matched to a gene. Looked up from germline, CDR1 is SGHTA and CDR2 is FQGNSA. CDR3 length equals 15 residues. CDR3 region: CASSLGYAGGNIQYF. CDR3 coding DNA: TGTGCCAGCAGCTTAGGATACGCGGGGGGAAACATTCAGTACTTC.

About this clonotype itself: A read error is likely here: a far larger clone is one base away. This sequence joins TRBV7-9 and TRBJ2-3; D might be TRBD1 or TRBD2, each matching 6 bases. The CDR3 runs 16 residues. Germline V gene sequence: CDR1 SEHNR, CDR2 FQNEAQ (reference sequence). CDR3 protein: CASSSLPGASTDTKYF. The CDR3 coding sequence is TGTGCCAGCAGCTCACTCCCGGGGGCTAGCACAGATACGAAGTATTTT.

Regarding this clonotype: One junction end does not reproduce the germline sequence, and a read error may be involved. The chain has TRBV6-2 or TRBV6-3 and TRBJ1-6, with D uncertain. The germline V gene encodes CDR1 MNHEY and CDR2 SVGEGT. The CDR3 is 17 amino acids. As DNA, the CDR3 is TGTGCCAGCAGTTACCGGGCAGCCAGCTCCTATAATTCACCCCTCGACTTC. Its translation is CASSYRAASSYNSPLDF.